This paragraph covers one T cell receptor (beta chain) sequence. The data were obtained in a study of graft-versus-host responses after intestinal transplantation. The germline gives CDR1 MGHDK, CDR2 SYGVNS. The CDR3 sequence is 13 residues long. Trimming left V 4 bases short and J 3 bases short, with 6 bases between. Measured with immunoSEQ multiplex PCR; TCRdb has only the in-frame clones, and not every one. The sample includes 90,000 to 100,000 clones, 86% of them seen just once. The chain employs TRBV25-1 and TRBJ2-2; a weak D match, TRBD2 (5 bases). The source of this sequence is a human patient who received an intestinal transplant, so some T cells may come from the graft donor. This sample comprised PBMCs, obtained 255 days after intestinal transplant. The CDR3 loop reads CASSGGDTGELFF. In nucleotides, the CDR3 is TGTGCCAGCAGTGGGGGAGACACCGGGGAGCTGTTTTTT.